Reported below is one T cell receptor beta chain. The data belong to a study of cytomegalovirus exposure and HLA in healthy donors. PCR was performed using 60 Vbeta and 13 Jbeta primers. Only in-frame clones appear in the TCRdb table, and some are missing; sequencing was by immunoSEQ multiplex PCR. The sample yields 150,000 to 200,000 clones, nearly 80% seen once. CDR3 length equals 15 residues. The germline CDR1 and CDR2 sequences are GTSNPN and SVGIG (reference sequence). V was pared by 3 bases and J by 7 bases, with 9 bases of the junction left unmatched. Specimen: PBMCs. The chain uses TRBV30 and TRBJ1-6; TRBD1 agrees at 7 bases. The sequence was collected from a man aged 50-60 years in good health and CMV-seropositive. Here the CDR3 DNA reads TGTGCCTGGAGAAATCCGGACAGGAACAATTCACCCCTCCACTTT. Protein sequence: CAWRNPDRNNSPLHF. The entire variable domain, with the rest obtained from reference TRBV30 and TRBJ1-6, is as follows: SQTIHQWPATLVQPVGSPLSLECTVEGTSNPNLYWYRQAAGRGLQLLFYSVGIGQISSEVPQNLSASRPQDRQFILSSKKLLLSDSGFYLCAWRNPDRNNSPLHFGNGTRLTVT.